This entry features one T cell receptor beta chain sequence. CDR3 size: 14 residues. V lost 6 bases and J lost 3; bases outside the gene matches: 3. Germline V lookup: CDR1 MNHEY, CDR2 SMNVEV (reference sequence). Measured with immunoSEQ multiplex PCR; TCRdb has only the in-frame clones, and not every one. The sample records some 57,000 clones, about 91% being singletons. The source of the sample is a study of Tregs in tolerant kidney transplant recipients. Mixed chimerism was transient after nonmyeloablative marrow transplants from related graft donors. This rearrangement joins TRBV27 to TRBJ2-3; the match to TRBD2 covers 10 bases. The sequence was obtained from a human patient who received a combined kidney and bone marrow transplant. A share of the T cells may be of graft donor origin. Sequencing was performed on CD8+ T cells from blood (PBMCs), taken 24 months after the transplant. CDR3 protein: CASRLAGSTDTQYF. CDR3 nucleotide sequence: TGTGCCAGCAGACTAGCGGGAAGTACAGATACGCAGTATTTT.